A selection of T cell receptor beta chains follows, all from one sample in a study of cytomegalovirus exposure and HLA in healthy donors. Only in-frame clones appear in the TCRdb table, and some are missing; sequencing was by immunoSEQ multiplex PCR. The sample has more than 250,000 clones, around nine tenths seen once. The sequenced material came from PBMCs. All receptors come from a woman aged 18-35 years in good health and CMV-seronegative. CDR3s include the opening cysteine and the closing phenylalanine or tryptophan. Each record gives: J gene, V gene, clone size, D gene, CDR3 protein, CDR3 DNA. A D gene is named only where the DNA matches it firmly. The listing skips clone size in some rows; elsewhere it reads once, few, many or a size class.

>TRBJ1-4|TRBV21-1|.|.
CASSKSEGTNEKLFF
TGTGCCAGCAGCAAAAGTGAGGGGACAAATGAAAAACTGTTTTTT
>TRBJ1-2|TRBV5-5|.|.
CASSSTSNYGYTF
TGTGCCAGCAGCTCGACTTCTAACTATGGCTACACCTTC
>TRBJ2-1|TRBV4-1|.|TRBD2
CASSQIPGTMYNEQFF
TGCGCCAGCAGCCAAATCCCCGGGACTATGTACAATGAGCAGTTCTTC
>TRBJ2-6|TRBV2|.|TRBD2
CASSAAGGFPSGANVLTF
TGTGCCAGCAGCGCAGCGGGGGGGTTCCCTTCTGGGGCCAACGTCCTGACTTTC
>TRBJ2-7|TRBV9|.|TRBD2
CASSGTSGGSEGFYEQYF
TGTGCCAGCAGCGGGACTAGCGGGGGGTCTGAAGGGTTTTACGAGCAGTACTTC
>TRBJ1-6|TRBV9|.|.
CASTAGGTYNSPLHF
TGTGCCAGCACCGCTGGGGGCACATATAATTCACCCCTCCACTTT
>TRBJ1-4|TRBV7-9|.|.
CSSSLVGPNEKLFF
TGTTCCAGCAGCCTTGTCGGTCCTAATGAAAAACTGTTTTTT
>TRBJ1-1|TRBV7-9|.|.
CSSSSSALNTEAFF
TGTTCCAGCAGCTCGAGCGCTCTGAACACTGAAGCTTTCTTT
>TRBJ2-7|TRBV11-2|.|.
CASSLVVSYEQYF
TGTGCCAGCAGCTTAGTTGTCAGCTACGAGCAGTACTTC
>TRBJ1-2|TRBV5-1|.|.
CASSSEGTNYGYTF
TGCGCCAGCAGCTCGGAGGGGACTAACTATGGCTACACCTTC
>TRBJ1-2|TRBV6-5|.|TRBD1
CASSPRTGGSYGYTF
TGTGCCAGCAGTCCCAGAACAGGGGGGAGCTATGGCTACACCTTC
>TRBJ1-3|TRBV27|.|.
CASRSRGNTIYF
TGTGCCAGCAGGTCCAGGGGAAACACCATATATTTT
>TRBJ1-4|TRBV14|.|TRBD1
CASSQGQGSREKLFF
TGTGCCAGCAGCCAAGGACAGGGGTCGCGTGAAAAACTGTTTTTT
>TRBJ2-2|TRBV7-9|.|TRBD2
CASSFPGLASTGELFF
TGTGCCAGCAGCTTTCCGGGACTAGCTTCCACCGGGGAGCTGTTTTTT
>TRBJ2-2|TRBV19|.|.
CASNRGEGELFF
TGTGCCAGTAACCGGGGAGAAGGGGAGCTGTTTTTT
>TRBJ2-6|TRBV6-5|.|.
CASSPTHSGANVLTF
TGTGCCAGCAGTCCGACACACTCTGGGGCCAACGTCCTGACTTTC
>TRBJ1-2|TRBV9|.|TRBD1
CASSVGQGTNYGYTF
TGTGCCAGCAGCGTAGGACAGGGGACTAACTATGGCTACACCTTC
>TRBJ1-1|TRBV18|.|.
CASSPQLNTEAFF
TGTGCCAGCTCACCACAGCTGAACACTGAAGCTTTCTTT
>TRBJ2-1|TRBV5-6|once|.
CASSLSRAGELHEQFF
TGTGCCAGCAGCTTGTCTCGGGCAGGGGAACTCCATGAGCAGTTCTTC
>TRBJ1-2|TRBV6-5|.|TRBD1
CASRLGQGSNYGYTF
TGTGCCAGCAGGCTCGGACAGGGATCTAACTATGGCTACACCTTC
>TRBJ2-7|TRBV6-4|.|.
CASSDRLGPYEQYF
TGTGCCAGCAGTGACCGCTTGGGCCCCTACGAGCAGTACTTC
>TRBJ2-7|TRBV27|few|.
CASSLQGSSREQYF
TGTGCCAGCAGTTTACAGGGGTCCTCACGGGAGCAGTACTTC
>TRBJ2-1|TRBV10-1|.|.
CASSGGPYGEQFF
TGCGCCAGCAGTGGCGGCCCTTACGGTGAGCAGTTCTTC
>TRBJ2-2|TRBV27|.|.
CASSSFYTGELFF
TGTGCCAGCAGTAGCTTCTACACCGGGGAGCTGTTTTTT
>TRBJ1-5|TRBV19|.|.
CASSPEADQPQHF
TGTGCCAGTAGTCCCGAAGCTGATCAGCCCCAGCATTTT
>TRBJ1-5|TRBV29-1|.|TRBD1
CSGSQGIDQPQHF
TGCAGCGGTTCACAGGGGATCGATCAGCCCCAGCATTTT
>TRBJ2-6|TRBV7-2|.|.
CASSLPPGSGANVLTF
TGTGCCAGCAGCTTACCCCCCGGTTCTGGGGCCAACGTCCTGACTTTC
>TRBJ1-6|TRBV7-9|.|.
CASTLGVGGSPLHF
TGTGCCAGCACTCTAGGGGTGGGAGGTTCACCCCTCCACTTT
>TRBJ2-7|TRBV11-2|.|.
CASSTARDTREQYF
TGTGCCAGCAGCACAGCCAGGGACACCCGTGAGCAGTACTTC
>TRBJ1-5|TRBV6-1|.|.
CASSERAGGSNQPQHF
TGTGCCAGCAGTGAAAGGGCCGGGGGTAGCAATCAGCCCCAGCATTTT
>TRBJ1-6|TRBV25-1|.|.
CASSESQGSYNSPLHF
TGTGCCAGCAGTGAATCCCAGGGATCCTATAATTCACCCCTCCACTTT
>TRBJ1-6|TRBV5-5|few|TRBD1
CASTLGGGNSPLHF
TGTGCCAGCACCCTAGGGGGCGGCAATTCACCCCTCCACTTT
>TRBJ2-3|TRBV30|.|.
CAWTMSTDTQYF
TGTGCCTGGACCATGAGCACAGATACGCAGTATTTT
>TRBJ1-4|TRBV6-1|.|TRBD1
CASSEEQGGNEKLFF
TGTGCCAGCAGTGAAGAGCAGGGGGGAAATGAAAAACTGTTTTTT
>TRBJ2-2|TRBV2|.|TRBD2
CASRGLAGTSTGELFF
TGTGCCAGCAGGGGACTAGCGGGGACGTCCACCGGGGAGCTGTTTTTT
>TRBJ1-5|TRBV6-1|.|.
CASSEAKVSREPQHF
TGTGCCAGCAGTGAAGCGAAAGTATCCCGAGAGCCCCAGCATTTT
>TRBJ1-5|TRBV15|.|.
CATRRGVSNQPQHF
TGTGCCACCCGCCGGGGGGTAAGCAATCAGCCCCAGCATTTT
>TRBJ1-2|TRBV10-3|once|TRBD1
CAISGDRAFGYTF
TGTGCCATCAGTGGGGACAGGGCGTTCGGCTACACCTTC
>TRBJ1-1|TRBV19|.|TRBD1
CASSQDRGRGSEAFF
TGTGCCAGTAGTCAAGACAGGGGGCGCGGCTCTGAAGCTTTCTTT
>TRBJ2-4|TRBV28|.|.
CASTPPGVRGISKNIQYF
TGTGCCAGCACCCCCCCAGGGGTGAGAGGTATCTCCAAAAACATTCAGTACTTC
>TRBJ2-5|TRBV7-7|.|TRBD2
CASSLGLAGGQETQYF
TGTGCTAGCAGCTTAGGACTAGCGGGGGGCCAAGAGACCCAGTACTTC
>TRBJ1-1|TRBV7-3|few|TRBD1
CASSAHQGVVTEAFF
TGTGCCAGCAGCGCCCATCAGGGGGTTGTCACTGAAGCTTTCTTT
>TRBJ2-7|TRBV6-6|.|.
CASLGQGLRRGYEQYF
TGTGCCAGCCTCGGGCAGGGCCTACGGAGGGGCTACGAGCAGTACTTC
>TRBJ2-5|TRBV6-6|.|TRBD2
CAISTSGGAIETQYF
TGTGCCATCTCGACTAGCGGGGGGGCGATAGAGACCCAGTACTTC
>TRBJ2-2|TRBV5-1|few|TRBD1
CASSGKTGTDYTGELFF
TGCGCCAGCAGCGGTAAGACCGGGACAGACTACACCGGGGAGCTGTTTTTT
>TRBJ2-7|TRBV7-9|once|TRBD2
CASSLASGAYEQYF
TGTGCCAGCAGCTTGGCTAGCGGGGCCTACGAGCAGTACTTC
>TRBJ2-5|TRBV7-8|once|.
CASSLSRVEETQYF
TGTGCCAGCAGCTTAAGCAGGGTAGAGGAGACCCAGTACTTC
>TRBJ1-1|TRBV7-9|.|.
CSSSPDSDTEAFF
TGTTCCAGCAGCCCAGACAGTGACACTGAAGCTTTCTTT
>TRBJ1-2|TRBV4-1|.|.
CASSQAINDRRYGYTF
TGCGCCAGCAGCCAAGCGATCAATGACAGACGCTATGGCTACACCTTC
>TRBJ1-1|TRBV10-2|.|.
CASSKSDGVAFF
TGCGCCAGCAGCAAAAGCGACGGCGTGGCTTTCTTT
>TRBJ1-5|TRBV5-8|.|TRBD1
CASSTRQGGSNQPQHF
TGTGCCAGCAGCACGAGACAGGGGGGAAGCAATCAGCCCCAGCATTTT
>TRBJ2-2|TRBV5-1|.|TRBD1
CASSEGGVNTGELFF
TGCGCCAGCAGCGAAGGGGGCGTAAACACCGGGGAGCTGTTTTTT
>TRBJ2-3|TRBV7-8|few|.
CASTLSGLNTQYF
TGTGCCAGCACCCTAAGTGGGCTGAATACGCAGTATTTT